The sequence of this T cell receptor beta chain was determined in a study of siplizumab effects on memory and regulatory T cells. Notes on the study in general: Versus over 25% in controls, the mappable alloreactive CD4+ clones averaged roughly 68% Treg-derived with siplizumab. Alloreactive clones mapping to unstimulated subsets formed only a minor fraction. A major contribution to the alloresponse seemed to be made by naive T cells, which seemed more diverse than memory cells.

Per-sample assaying covered around 10^5 TCR templates. The protocol was immunoSEQ multiplex PCR, while the TCRdb copy is restricted to in-frame clones and leaves out a portion. The sample lists about 100,000 clones, just under 95% occurring once. In regard to this clone: What it binds is unknown.

Trimming left V 9 bases short and J 9 bases short, with 21 bases between. The length of the CDR3 is 14 residues. CDR1 is MGHRA and CDR2 is YSYEKL in the germline V gene. The clonotype comes from a human donor in good health. The gene calls are TRBV4-1 and TRBJ2-1; D may be TRBD2 (6 bases). Sequenced sample: non-Treg CD4+ T cells sorted from blood. The CDR3 sequence: CASTIAEVRSEQFF. Written as DNA, the CDR3 is TGCGCCAGTACTATAGCGGAGGTACGGAGTGAGCAGTTCTTC.